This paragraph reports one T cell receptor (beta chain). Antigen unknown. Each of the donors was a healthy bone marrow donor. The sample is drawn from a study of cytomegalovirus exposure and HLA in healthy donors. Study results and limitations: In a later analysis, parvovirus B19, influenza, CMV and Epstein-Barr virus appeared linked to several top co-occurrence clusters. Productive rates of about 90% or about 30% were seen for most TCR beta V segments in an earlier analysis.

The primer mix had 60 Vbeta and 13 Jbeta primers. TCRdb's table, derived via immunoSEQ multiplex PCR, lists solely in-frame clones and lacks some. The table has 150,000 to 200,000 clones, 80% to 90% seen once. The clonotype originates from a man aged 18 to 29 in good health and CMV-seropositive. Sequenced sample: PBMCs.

The CDR3 DNA sequence: TGTGCCAGCAGCTTAGAAGGCGGCGGCTCCTACAATGAGCAGTTCTTC. Translation gives CASSLEGGGSYNEQFF. V gene TRBV7-8 combines with J gene TRBJ2-1; no definite D call. V was trimmed by 1 base and J by 0 bases, leaving 10 bases between them. In germline, CDR1 is SGHVS, CDR2 FQNEAQ. The CDR3 runs 16 residues.